These 32 T cell receptor beta chains were sequenced from one sample in a study of T cells in Graves' hyperthyroidism and ophthalmopathy. Amplified TCR beta CDR3 regions came from RNA transcripts. The HTBI primer set was used in a first-round RT-PCR of the TCR CDR3. TCRdb analysed the multiplex PCR reads with MiXCR anew, one entry per CDR3 protein. This table holds 500,000 to 550,000 distinct CDR3 sequences, about a fifth found once. Sequencing was done on a sample of blood. The receptors shown here come from a young man with Graves' hyperthyroidism.

In this sample, this clonotype turned up many times. V usage is TRBV20-1 and J usage is TRBJ2-7; unclear D gene. From germline, CDR1 is DFQATT and CDR2 SNEGSKA (reference sequence). V was cut by 1 base and J by 3 bases, with 13 bases left in between. The CDR3 has 14 amino acids. This chain's CDR3 is CSARGIDKDYEQYF. CDR3 DNA: TGCAGTGCTAGAGGCATCGACAAAGACTACGAGCAGTACTTC.

This clonotype was observed at least ten times. The chain carries TRBV12-3 or TRBV12-4 and TRBJ1-2; D gene ambiguous. CDR3 length: 12 amino acids. The V and J ends lost 5 bases and 4 bases respectively, with 8 bases between them. DNA of the CDR3: TGTGCCAGCAGTAGGCAAGGCTATGGCTACACCTTC. As protein: CASSRQGYGYTF.

In its sample, this clonotype was seen many times. The rearrangement links TRBV27 to TRBJ2-5, with 12 bases matching TRBD1. V gave up 5 bases and J gave up 5 bases; unmatched junction bases: 15. Germline V gene data show CDR1 as MNHEY and CDR2 as SMNVEV (reference sequence). The CDR3 runs 18 residues. Here the CDR3 reads CASSDGTGGQPHRETQYF. CDR3 nucleotides: TGTGCCAGCAGTGATGGGACAGGGGGCCAACCCCACCGGGAGACCCAGTACTTC.

This clonotype was counted many times. The chain carries TRBV12-3 or TRBV12-4 and TRBJ2-4, with 7 bases identical to TRBD1. This CDR3 is built from 14 residues. Germline trimming cut 6 bases from V and 7 bases from J; bases unmatched to any gene: 9. CDR3 in amino acids: CASSSNRGRNIQYF. CDR3 DNA: TGTGCCAGCAGCTCCAACAGGGGCCGGAACATTCAGTACTTC.

This clonotype occurred a few times. The genes are TRBV11-1 and TRBJ1-3; D is perhaps TRBD1 (6 bases). Trimming removed 5 bases from V and 0 bases from J, with 14 bases in between. CDR1 and CDR2 (germline): SGHAT, FQDESV (reference sequence). The CDR3 length is 16 residues. The CDR3 protein is CASSPWQGNSGNTIYF. CDR3 bases: TGTGCCAGCAGCCCCTGGCAGGGGAACTCTGGAAACACCATATATTTT.

This clonotype appeared many times. This chain's CDR3 is CASSPGTRDQPQHF. The CDR3 region has the DNA TGCGCCAGCAGCCCCGGGACTCGGGACCAGCCCCAGCATTTT. The chain links TRBV5-1 to TRBJ1-5; D possibly corresponds to TRBD1 (5 bases). Germline CDR1 reads SGHRS; CDR2 reads YFSETQ. The CDR3 totals 14 residues. Trimming shortened V by 4 bases and J by 7 bases, and 15 bases separated the two germline ends.

The sample holds a few counts of this clonotype. The chain carries TRBV30 and TRBJ1-1; D is unclear. The V gene lost 1 base and the J gene lost 7 bases, with 10 bases spanning the gap. Germline CDR1 is GTSNPN and CDR2 is SVGIG (reference sequence). The CDR3 length is 12 residues. The CDR3 bases are TGTGCCTGGAGTGCTGGACGGCTTGAAGCTTTCTTT. This codes for CAWSAGRLEAFF.

This sequence joins TRBV12-3 or TRBV12-4 and TRBJ2-5; D may be TRBD1 (5 bases). The CDR3 consists of 13 residues. V lost 5 bases and J 5 bases, leaving 12 bases between the germline ends. The CDR3 reads CASSTRVGETQYF. CDR3 DNA sequence: TGTGCCAGCAGTACCAGGGTCGGGGAGACCCAGTACTTC.

There are a few counts of this clonotype. The V gene is TRBV12-3 or TRBV12-4, the J gene TRBJ2-3; 9 nucleotides match TRBD1. This CDR3 contains 16 residues. The ends lost 8 bases at V and 4 bases at J; junction bases unmatched: 13. The CDR3 loop is CASEPGQGLGADTQYF. CDR3 bases: TGTGCCAGCGAACCGGGACAGGGTTTGGGCGCAGATACGCAGTATTTT.

This clonotype was counted at least ten times. V gene TRBV18 combines with J gene TRBJ2-7; 7 bases are shared with TRBD2. The CDR3 is made up of 16 amino acids. V was pared by 3 bases and J by 3 bases, with 11 bases of the junction left unmatched. CDR1 is KGHSH, CDR2 LQKENI, per germline. CDR3 in DNA: TGTGCCAGCTCACCGAGGTCTGGCAGCGGGATCTACGAGCAGTACTTC. Its translation is CASSPRSGSGIYEQYF.

In its sample, this clonotype was seen a few times. This chain joins TRBV30 and TRBJ1-5; D perhaps matches TRBD1 (6 bases). The CDR3 runs 14 residues. Germline CDR1 and CDR2: GTSNPN and SVGIG (reference sequence). V was clipped by 3 bases and J by 5 bases, with 14 bases between them. The CDR3 spells CAWRGHGTYQPQHF. The DNA for the CDR3 is TGTGCCTGGAGGGGTCATGGGACATATCAGCCCCAGCATTTT.

This clonotype was seen repeatedly, ten times or more. The chain joins TRBV13 to TRBJ2-7; weak D call: TRBD1 (8 bases). Germline V gene lookup returns CDR1 PRHDT and CDR2 FYEKMQ (reference sequence). Between the trimmed V and J ends, which lost 5 bases and 2 bases, there was a span of 16 bases. This CDR3 contains 15 residues. The chain's CDR3 is CASSRTGGGTYEQYF. CDR3 sequence (DNA): TGTGCCAGCAGCCGTACAGGGGGGGGAACCTACGAGCAGTACTTC.

This clonotype was recorded at least ten times. In DNA, the CDR3 is TGTGCCAGCAGTTTTTTAGGGACAGGGGACGAGCAGTACTTC. Amino acid sequence: CASSFLGTGDEQYF. The V call is TRBV28, the J call TRBJ2-7; the match to TRBD1 covers 10 bases. The germline gives CDR1 MDHEN, CDR2 SYDVKM. This CDR3 spans 14 amino acids. With 3 bases clipped from V and 5 bases from J, the junction kept 4 bases outside the gene matches.

This sequence joins TRBV3-1 and TRBJ2-7, with D maybe TRBD2 (6 bases). With 1 base removed from V and 5 bases from J, the gap between germline ends came to 15 bases. Germline CDR1 reads LGHDT; CDR2 reads YNNKEL (reference sequence). This CDR3 is 15 amino acids long. The CDR3 sequence is CASSQVWGVSDEQYF. The CDR3 region has the DNA TGTGCCAGCAGCCAAGTCTGGGGGGTTTCTGACGAGCAGTACTTC.

Many counts were recorded for this clonotype. The rearrangement uses TRBV20-1 and TRBJ1-5; 8 nucleotides match TRBD1. The CDR3 spans 14 residues. CDR1 and CDR2 (germline): DFQATT, SNEGSKA (reference sequence). J gave up 7 bases and V 6 bases, and 11 bases lay outside the gene matches. The CDR3, as DNA: TGCAGTGCCAAGGGAACAGGGGGTGGACAGCCCCAGCATTTT. Translated: CSAKGTGGGQPQHF.

This clonotype was recorded a few times. Mismatch with germline at one junction end may stem from a read error. V is TRBV6-1 and J is TRBJ2-4, with D perhaps matching TRBD1 (6 bases). The V gene's germline CDR1 is MNHNS and CDR2 SASEGT. There are 17 residues in the CDR3. For the CDR3, the DNA is TGTGCCAGCAGTGAACGGTCCAGGGGCTTAGCCAAAAACATTAAGTACTTC. This codes for CASSERSRGLAKNIKYF.

This clonotype appeared a few times. This rearrangement joins TRBV2 to TRBJ2-7; D possibly corresponds to TRBD1 (6 bases). There are 13 residues in the CDR3. Germline V gives CDR1 SNHLY, CDR2 FYNNEI. V dropped 7 bases and J dropped 1 base, with 11 bases sitting between them. As DNA, the CDR3 is TGTGCCAGCAACTACAGGGTATCCTACGAGCAGTACTTC. As protein: CASNYRVSYEQYF.

The rearrangement links TRBV4-3 to TRBJ2-4; no clear D. CDR1 LGHNA and CDR2 YSLEER come from the germline V gene. The CDR3 length is 15 residues. The V end was cut by 4 bases, the J end by 2 bases, with 12 bases between. The CDR3 region is CASSLLLGSKNIQYF. Here the CDR3 DNA reads TGCGCCAGCAGCCTACTTCTGGGGTCCAAAAACATTCAGTACTTC.

This clonotype was seen many times. This sequence joins TRBV20-1 and TRBJ1-2, with D hard to call. Germline CDR1 reads DFQATT; CDR2 reads SNEGSKA (reference sequence). Trimming pared 1 base from V and 7 bases from J, leaving 13 bases between. The length of the CDR3 is 13 residues. The CDR3 bases are TGCAGTGCTAGAGGAAACGGCTTCCTTGGCTACACCTTC. Its protein is CSARGNGFLGYTF.

This clonotype was seen many times. The chain has TRBV5-1 and TRBJ1-1; TRBD1 is a possible D gene (5 bases). The CDR3 totals 16 residues. Between the trimmed V and J ends, which lost 0 bases and 2 bases, there was a span of 14 bases. Germline V lookup: CDR1 SGHRS, CDR2 YFSETQ. CDR3 in amino acids: CASSLASLTANTEAFF. DNA for the CDR3: TGCGCCAGCAGCTTGGCGTCCCTGACAGCTAACACTGAAGCTTTCTTT. The variable domain in full, completed from reference TRBV5-1 and TRBJ1-1, reads KAGVTQTPRYLIKTRGQQVTLSCSPISGHRSVSWYQQTPGQGLQFLFEYFSETQRNKGNFPGRFSGRQFSNSRSEMNVSTLELGDSALYLCASSLASLTANTEAFFGQGTRLTVV.

The chain recombines TRBV10-3 with TRBJ1-2; D is uncertain. The CDR3 extends over 14 amino acids. In germline, CDR1 is ENHRY, CDR2 SYGVKD. Trimming removed 3 bases from V and 0 bases from J, with 8 bases in between. The CDR3 DNA reads TGTGCCATCAGTGAACTTACAGCTAACTATGGCTACACCTTC. Translating gives CAISELTANYGYTF.

This clonotype was counted many times. The chain recombines TRBV30 with TRBJ2-7; 8 bases agree with TRBD2. Germline CDR1 and CDR2: GTSNPN and SVGIG (reference sequence). V shed 3 bases, J shed 7 bases, and the junction held 2 bases outside the gene matches. CDR3 size: 11 residues. The DNA of the CDR3 is TGTGCCTGGAGCCGGGAGGGAGAGCAGTACTTC. This translates into CAWSREGEQYF.

The V gene is TRBV15, the J gene TRBJ2-5; 8 bases line up with TRBD2. Germline V gene sequence: CDR1 LNHNV, CDR2 YYDKDF (reference sequence). The CDR3 has 16 amino acids. The V gene end was trimmed by 0 bases and the J gene end by 6 bases; junction bases not matched to a gene: 9. Written as DNA, the CDR3 is TGTGCCACCAGCAGAGATTGGGGGCGGGGGGCCAAGACCCAGTACTTC. It codes for CATSRDWGRGAKTQYF.

The chain links TRBV2 to TRBJ1-2, with TRBD1 identical over 11 bases. Germline lookup yields CDR1 SNHLY and CDR2 FYNNEI. CDR3 size: 14 residues. V was clipped by 6 bases and J by 3 bases; unmatched bases: 3. This chain's CDR3 is CASSGQGADYGYTF. DNA for the CDR3: TGTGCCAGCAGCGGACAGGGGGCGGACTATGGCTACACCTTC.

This clonotype was seen at least ten times. The chain couples TRBV6-2 or TRBV6-3 to TRBJ1-3; D is ambiguous. Between the trimmed V and J ends, which lost 7 bases and 4 bases, there was a span of 11 bases. Germline V CDR1 and CDR2: MNHEY, SVGEGT. The CDR3 spans 13 residues. The CDR3 region is CASKKRSGNTIYF. The CDR3 region has the DNA TGTGCCAGCAAAAAGAGGTCCGGAAACACCATATATTTT.

This clonotype has ten or more counts. V usage is TRBV6-5 and J usage is TRBJ1-5; unclear D gene. Germline V gene sequence: CDR1 MNHEY, CDR2 SVGAGI. The CDR3 extends over 16 amino acids. Deletions cut 4 bases from V and 0 bases from J, with 13 bases between. The CDR3 loop reads CASSSSDKYSNQPQHF. In DNA, the CDR3 is TGTGCCAGCAGTTCGTCCGACAAGTATAGCAATCAGCCCCAGCATTTT.

This clonotype was counted at least ten times. V and J are TRBV7-6 and TRBJ2-7; 7 bases align to TRBD2. Germline V gene lookup returns CDR1 SGHVS and CDR2 FNYEAQ. V shed 2 bases, J shed 2 bases, and the junction held 6 bases outside the gene matches. The CDR3 totals 15 residues. CDR3 in DNA: TGTGCCAGCAGCTTAACAGCGGGGAGAACCTACGAGCAGTACTTC. The encoded protein is CASSLTAGRTYEQYF.

This clonotype showed up many times. J is TRBJ1-2 and V is TRBV28; D may be TRBD1 (5 bases). From germline, CDR1 is MDHEN and CDR2 SYDVKM. The V end lost 11 bases, the J end lost 0 bases, and 10 bases lay between the germline ends. The CDR3 is 12 amino acids. The CDR3: CAGGGANYGYTF. The CDR3 nucleotides read TGTGCCGGGGGGGGGGCTAACTATGGCTACACCTTC.

The rearrangement uses TRBV2 and TRBJ2-5; 9 bases are a match to TRBD1. The CDR3 contains 14 residues. From germline, CDR1 is SNHLY and CDR2 FYNNEI. Losses at the gene ends were 8 bases for V and 5 bases for J; bases not matched to a gene: 9. CDR3 bases: TGTGCCAGCTCCCGCGGGACAGGGATGGAGACCCAGTACTTC. Its translation is CASSRGTGMETQYF.

V is TRBV12-3 or TRBV12-4 and J is TRBJ2-5; maybe TRBD1 (6 bases). V dropped 3 bases and J dropped 3 bases, with 17 bases sitting between them. The CDR3 runs 16 residues. DNA for the CDR3: TGTGCCAGCAGTTTCCGTAGGACAGAACTCAAAGAGACCCAGTACTTC. This translates into CASSFRRTELKETQYF.

This clonotype was seen ten or more times. The chain recombines TRBV20-1 with TRBJ2-5; tentative D call: TRBD2 (5 bases). V dropped 5 bases and J dropped 5 bases, with 15 bases sitting between them. Looked up from germline, CDR1 is DFQATT and CDR2 is SNEGSKA (reference sequence). This CDR3 has 13 amino acids. As DNA, the CDR3 is TGCAGTGCTGGTTTGGGGAGTGCGGAGACCCAGTACTTC. Protein product: CSAGLGSAETQYF.

In its sample, this clonotype was seen many times. V is TRBV5-1 and J is TRBJ1-1; 7 positions agree with TRBD1. Germline CDR1 is SGHRS and CDR2 is YFSETQ. V was clipped by 4 bases and J by 1 base; unmatched bases: 16. The CDR3 contains 18 residues. CDR3 residues: CASSLPTFSGTENTEAFF. The CDR3 region has the DNA TGCGCCAGCAGCCTTCCGACCTTTTCCGGGACAGAGAACACTGAAGCTTTCTTT.